This TCR beta chain was captured by sequencing in a study of shared clonotypes between healthy human individuals. The study enrolled healthy HIV-negative adults without recent acute infections or vaccinations as donors. The ends lost 6 bases at V and 0 bases at J; junction bases unmatched: 10. This CDR3 region has 16 residues. Germline CDR1 MDHEN, CDR2 SYDVKM. Deep was the level at which the assay was run. Repertoires were generated with immunoSEQ multiplex PCR, while TCRdb's copy carries only in-frame clones and drops some. This sample has some 550,000 clones; about 96% occur once, and the top ten carry 0.055% to 0.07%.

The TCR originated in a woman aged 25 to 39 in good health. Sequencing input: naive CD4+ T cells sorted from blood. Subset specified: CD45RA+ positively selected. V is TRBV28 and J is TRBJ1-2; 7 nucleotides line up with TRBD1. The CDR3 coding sequence is TGTGCCAGCAGACCCGGGACAGCTGCTCCTAACTATGGCTACACCTTC. Amino acid sequence: CASRPGTAAPNYGYTF.